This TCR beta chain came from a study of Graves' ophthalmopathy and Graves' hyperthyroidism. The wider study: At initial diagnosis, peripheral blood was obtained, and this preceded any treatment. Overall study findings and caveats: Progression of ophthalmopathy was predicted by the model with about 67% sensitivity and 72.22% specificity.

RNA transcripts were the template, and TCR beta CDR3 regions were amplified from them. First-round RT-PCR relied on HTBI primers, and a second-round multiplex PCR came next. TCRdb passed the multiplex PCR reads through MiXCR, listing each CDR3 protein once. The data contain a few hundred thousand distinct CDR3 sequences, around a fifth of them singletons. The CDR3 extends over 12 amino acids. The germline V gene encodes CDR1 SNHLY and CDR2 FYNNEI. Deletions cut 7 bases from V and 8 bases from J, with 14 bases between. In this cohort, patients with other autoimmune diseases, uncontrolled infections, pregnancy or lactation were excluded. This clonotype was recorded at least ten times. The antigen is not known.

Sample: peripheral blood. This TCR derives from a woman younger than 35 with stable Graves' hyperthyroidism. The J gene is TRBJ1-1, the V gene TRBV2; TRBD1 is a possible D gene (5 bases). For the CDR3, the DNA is TGTGCCAGCACCCTACAGGCCTCGGAAGCTTTCTTT. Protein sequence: CASTLQASEAFF.